This T cell receptor (beta chain) appears in the sequencing data of a study of blood T cells in healthy people across ages. A second PCR, run for roughly 7 to 12 cycles, used a sample-barcoded 5' primer plus a J-beta primer mix. The authors tagged each cDNA molecule using a template-switch adaptor with 12 random nucleotides. TCRdb reprocessed the 5' RACE reads via MiXCR and lists one record per CDR3 protein. The sample includes roughly 680,000 distinct CDR3 sequences, over 40% of them seen just once. Isolating PBMCs gave at least 6.5 million of these cells per sample. Study findings and constraints: Per-million-T-cell TCR beta diversity fell roughly linearly with age.

With 2 bases removed from V and 1 base from J, the gap between germline ends came to 23 bases. Looked up from germline, CDR1 is GTSNPN and CDR2 is SVGIG (reference sequence). There are 18 residues in the CDR3. With respect to this clonotype: Its antigen is currently unknown.

Sequenced material: blood. This sequence originates from a woman older than 75 in good health. V is TRBV30 and J is TRBJ1-1; perhaps TRBD1 as D (6 bases). In nucleotides, the CDR3 is TGTGCCTGGAGTTCCCACGGGACACGGGCTAGAAGGAACACTGAAGCTTTCTTT. It is translated as CAWSSHGTRARRNTEAFF.